Below, 16 T cell receptor beta chains from the same sample are listed, as sequenced in a study of identical twins. A single record per CDR3 protein comes from TCRdb applying MiXCR to the 5' RACE reads. The data hold 450,000 to 650,000 distinct CDR3 sequences, with over 8.5% observed a single time. These same records also appear under a second study, on yellow fever vaccine responses in identical twins.

Sequences were obtained from PBMCs. The receptors here all came from a young woman in good health.

This clonotype has a handful of counts. The CDR3 loop reads CASSVDGLAGDTQYF. Written as DNA, the CDR3 is TGTGCCAGCAGCGTAGATGGACTAGCTGGGGATACGCAGTATTTT. The rearrangement uses TRBV9 and TRBJ2-3; 8 nucleotides line up with TRBD2. V lost 0 bases and J lost 6; bases outside the gene matches: 6. Germline V gene lookup returns CDR1 SGDLS and CDR2 YYNGEE. This CDR3 is built from 15 residues.

This chain links TRBV6-1 with TRBJ2-7, with TRBD1 matching 8 bases. Germline CDR1 is MNHNS and CDR2 is SASEGT. V shed 7 bases and J 3 bases; nucleotides not matched to a gene: 5. The length of the CDR3 is 13 residues. The CDR3: CASMRQGNYEQYF. In nucleotides, the CDR3 is TGTGCCAGCATGAGACAGGGGAACTACGAGCAGTACTTC.

A single count supports this clonotype. This may stem from a read error, because a much larger clone lies one nucleotide away. The gene calls are TRBV5-6 and TRBJ2-1; D not resolved. Per the germline V gene, CDR1 is SGHDT and CDR2 is YYEEEE. CDR3 length: 12 amino acids. The V end lost 0 bases, the J end lost 7 bases, and 5 bases lay between the germline ends. The CDR3, as DNA: TGTGCCAGCAGCTTGGTCTGTAATGAGCAGTTCTTC. It encodes CASSLVCNEQFF.

The rearrangement uses TRBV4-3 and TRBJ2-2; D is perhaps TRBD1 (5 bases). The CDR3 has 16 residues. V gave up 0 bases and J gave up 6 bases, with 14 bases separating them. The germline V gene encodes CDR1 LGHNA and CDR2 YSLEER. Here the CDR3 reads CASSQDPSGRAGELFF. As DNA, the CDR3 is TGCGCCAGCAGCCAAGATCCTTCAGGGCGAGCCGGGGAGCTGTTTTTT.

This clonotype was counted at least ten times. The chain links TRBV5-6 to TRBJ2-1; 8 bases line up with TRBD2. In germline, CDR1 is SGHDT, CDR2 YYEEEE. This CDR3 is 15 amino acids long. V lost 6 bases and J lost 8; bases outside the gene matches: 13. CDR3 residues: CASILWVAGGDEQFF. In DNA form, the CDR3 reads TGTGCCAGCATTTTGTGGGTGGCGGGAGGAGATGAGCAGTTCTTC.

This clonotype was observed a handful of times. An end of the junction differs from the germline gene, which may be a read error. The CDR3 DNA reads as TGTGCCAGCAGTCCCGGACTAGCGGGAGGGCCGTCCTTC. It yields the protein CASSPGLAGGPSF. The chain uses TRBV3-1 and TRBJ2-7, with TRBD2 identical over 15 bases. The CDR3 length is 13 residues. Germline loops: CDR1 LGHDT, CDR2 YNNKEL (reference sequence).

This clonotype was observed many times. The rearrangement uses TRBV18 and TRBJ1-2, with TRBD1 matching over 7 bases. Germline loops: CDR1 KGHSH, CDR2 LQKENI. Trimming cost V 3 bases and J 6 bases; bases outside gene matches: 4. This CDR3 comprises 13 residues. This CDR3 is CASSPSGGNGYTF. The CDR3 nucleotides are TGTGCCAGCTCACCCTCAGGGGGAAATGGCTACACCTTC.

This chain links TRBV3-1 with TRBJ2-5, with 13 bases fitting TRBD2. The CDR3 is 18 residues long. Germline lookup yields CDR1 LGHDT and CDR2 YNNKEL (reference sequence). This chain's CDR3 is CTCSPLGLAGAYQETQYF. The CDR3 DNA follows: TGTACCTGCAGTCCCCTAGGACTAGCGGGGGCCTACCAAGAGACCCAGTACTTC.

The rearrangement joins TRBV20-1 to TRBJ1-1, with TRBD1 as a possible D gene (6 bases). The CDR3 spans 13 residues. Germline CDR1 DFQATT, CDR2 SNEGSKA (reference sequence). V was shortened by 4 bases and J by 0 bases, with 9 bases between the two germline ends. CDR3 nucleotides: TGCAGTGCTACCAGGGGTTTGAACACTGAAGCTTTCTTT. Its translation: CSATRGLNTEAFF.

This clonotype came up a few times. The V gene is TRBV5-1, the J gene TRBJ2-1, with no clear D. Germline CDR1 is SGHRS and CDR2 is YFSETQ. This CDR3 region has 15 residues. Trimming cost V 1 base and J 2 bases, with 10 bases left between them. DNA for the CDR3: TGCGCCAGCAGCTTGAATCCCTTTACCTACAATGAGCAGTTCTTC. Its translation: CASSLNPFTYNEQFF.

This clonotype was observed a few times. This chain connects TRBV20-1 to TRBJ1-2; possible D gene TRBD1, 6 bases. The V end was cut by 1 base, the J end by 5 bases, with 14 bases between. The CDR3 sequence is 14 residues long. Germline CDR1 and CDR2: DFQATT and SNEGSKA (reference sequence). The CDR3 loop reads CSARGRGLSYGYTF. CDR3 in DNA: TGCAGTGCTAGAGGTCGGGGGCTGAGTTATGGCTACACCTTC.

This clonotype showed up many times. The genes are TRBV7-2 and TRBJ2-7, with D perhaps TRBD2 (5 bases). There are 13 residues in the CDR3. CDR1 is SGHTA, CDR2 FQGNSA, per germline. Trimming cost V 6 bases and J 3 bases, with 12 bases left between them. The CDR3 loop is CASSSTGNYEQYF. The CDR3 DNA is TGTGCCAGCAGTTCTACGGGGAACTACGAGCAGTACTTC.

The chain combines TRBV20-1 with TRBJ1-3; D not certain. Germline-derived CDR1 and CDR2 are DFQATT and SNEGSKA (reference sequence). The CDR3 contains 14 residues. Trimming removed 1 base at V and 0 bases at J, with 7 bases between. CDR3 nucleotides: TGCAGTGCTAGAGCACTGAGCTCTGGAAACACCATATATTTT. Translated, it gives CSARALSSGNTIYF.

This chain connects TRBV20-1 to TRBJ2-5; 7 nucleotides align to TRBD1. Germline lookup yields CDR1 DFQATT and CDR2 SNEGSKA (reference sequence). Trimming removed 6 bases from V and 6 bases from J; junction bases left unmatched: 10. This CDR3 is 13 amino acids long. The CDR3, as DNA: TGCAGTGCCAACTCGGACAGGCAGAAGACCCAGTACTTC. It codes for CSANSDRQKTQYF.

The chain has TRBV20-1 and TRBJ2-3; D gene ambiguous. CDR1 is DFQATT and CDR2 is SNEGSKA in the germline V gene (reference sequence). The CDR3 runs to 13 residues. Trimming pared 5 bases from V and 2 bases from J, leaving 11 bases between. As DNA, the CDR3 is TGCAGTGCTCGCCTACGACTCACAGATACGCAGTATTTT. Its translation is CSARLRLTDTQYF.

In its sample, this clonotype was seen a few times. The gene calls are TRBV10-3 and TRBJ2-4; TRBD1 is a possible D gene (6 bases). Germline values: CDR1 ENHRY, CDR2 SYGVKD. The CDR3 is 16 amino acids. The V gene lost 3 bases and the J gene lost 0 bases, with 12 bases spanning the gap. Here the CDR3 DNA reads TGTGCCATCAGTGATCCGGGACAAAGAGCCAAAAACATTCAGTACTTC. This codes for CAISDPGQRAKNIQYF.